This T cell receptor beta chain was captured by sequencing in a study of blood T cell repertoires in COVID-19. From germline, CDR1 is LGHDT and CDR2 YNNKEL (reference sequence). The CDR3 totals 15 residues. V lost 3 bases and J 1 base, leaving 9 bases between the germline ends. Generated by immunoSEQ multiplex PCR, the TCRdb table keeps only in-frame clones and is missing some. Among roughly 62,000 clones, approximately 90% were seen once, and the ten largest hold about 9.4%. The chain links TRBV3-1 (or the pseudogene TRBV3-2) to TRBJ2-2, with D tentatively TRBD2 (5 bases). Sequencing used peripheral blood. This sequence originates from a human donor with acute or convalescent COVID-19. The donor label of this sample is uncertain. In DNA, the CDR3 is TGTGCCAGCAGCCAGAGGGCCCAGAACACCGGGGAGCTGTTTTTT. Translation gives CASSQRAQNTGELFF.